Reported below is one TCR beta chain. The antigen it recognizes is unknown. Per-base qualities were not stored, and no clone one base away is much larger. To demonstrate the VDJtools post-analysis software, TCR beta repertoires were profiled from the peripheral blood of 13 young patients with multiple sclerosis. The multiple sclerosis patients were children and adolescents ranging in age from about 6 to 17 years. Libraries were made using PCR. Instrument used: Illumina HiSeq 2500. Unique molecular identifiers were incorporated into TCR beta cDNA libraries to reduce PCR and sequencing biases. Every 1 to 10 million input T cells yielded about 500,000 cDNA molecules, meaning each molecule approximated one T cell. The same protocol used for the earlier healthy control dataset was applied to prepare and sequence the patient libraries. Samples belonging to the same batch were prepared together, multiplexed and sequenced on a shared HiSeq lane. The study's processing was this. Raw barcoded reads were processed with MIGEC, and single-read molecular identifier groups were discarded before consensus assembly and CDR3 extraction. Clonotype tables were post-analysed with VDJtools, normalizing diversity by down-sampling all datasets to the smallest sample size. Repertoire overlap clustering matched CDR3 amino acid but not nucleotide sequences to correct batch-related cross-sample contamination. The public sequencing data were trimmed at Q25 with fastp and processed into clonotypes with MiXCR by TCRdb, which kept only in-frame beta chains. Rows are combined by CDR3 protein, so each entry shows the most common genes and DNA. TCRdb's processing, not the authors', yielded these V and J calls. For this sample there are hundreds of thousands of distinct CDR3 sequences; 44% appear just once. The top ten clones comprise roughly 1.8% of the sample.

These data are taken from a study of post-analysis software for immune sequencing data (dated by TCRdb to the mid-2010s). Describing the broader study: The recorded disease courses included relapsing-remitting, secondary progressive and progressive-relapsing multiple sclerosis, and some patients had no subtype annotation. A subset of samples was prepared in parallel using single-end sample barcoding, then pooled and co-amplified after Illumina adapter ligation. The multiple sclerosis patient repertoires were compared with about a dozen previously published healthy control repertoires from donors aged roughly 6 to 27 years. What the work shows at the level of the full study, not this receptor alone: Significantly higher frequencies in patients than in controls were found for five or six TRBV segments, including TRBV5-6, TRBV5-1 and TRBV20-1. Direct clustering with F measure showed strong co-clustering of samples prepared in the same batch, prompting a batch-effect correction. Significantly lower normalized Chao1 diversity was found in multiple sclerosis patients than in controls, suggesting substantial peripheral T-cell clonal expansion. The control group was slightly older than the multiple sclerosis patient group.

V and J are trimmed by 0 bases and 4 bases, and the gene matches miss 6 bases of the junction. From the cysteine up to the phenylalanine, the CDR3 has a length of 16 residues. Kept here is only the CDR3 DNA, which spans 48 bases and is read in frame from base 1. Taken from the germline V gene, the CDR1 and CDR2 loops are SGHRS and YFSETQ. This sequence uses TRBV5-1 and TRBJ2-5, and 10 junction bases match TRBD2. The TCR was taken from a girl under 18 with multiple sclerosis. The material sequenced was blood. CDR3 region: CASSLALAGEGETQYF. The DNA reads as follows: TGCGCCAGCAGCTTGGCCCTAGCGGGAGAGGGAGAGACCCAGTACTTC.